A selection of T cell receptor beta chains follows, all from one sample in a study of blood T cell repertoires in COVID-19. TCRdb's table, derived via immunoSEQ multiplex PCR, lists solely in-frame clones and lacks some. This repertoire shows 300,000 to 400,000 clones, roughly 90% found once; its top ten account for roughly 4.1%. Input material: peripheral blood. These receptors originate from a woman in her forties or fifties with active or convalescent COVID-19. Each CDR3 is given with its conserved first and last residue. The D gene is left open where the match is weak. Some rows have no size entry. The others give once, few or many, or a class for an expanded clone.

j_gene: TRBJ1-1
d_gene: .
v_gene: TRBV2
abundance: .
CDR3nt: TGTGCCAGCAGGGCACAAATGAACACTGAAGCTTTCTTT
CDR3aa: CASRAQMNTEAFF

j_gene: TRBJ1-4
d_gene: .
v_gene: TRBV11-2
abundance: .
CDR3nt: TGTGCCAGCAGCCTAAGGCAGGGGAATGAAAAACTGTTTTTT
CDR3aa: CASSLRQGNEKLFF

j_gene: TRBJ2-1
d_gene: TRBD1
v_gene: TRBV28
abundance: few
CDR3nt: TGTGCCACAACCGGGACAGGGTGGTTCTTC
CDR3aa: CATTGTGWFF

j_gene: TRBJ2-7
d_gene: TRBD1
v_gene: TRBV3-1/TRBV3-2
abundance: once
CDR3nt: TGTGCCAGCAGCCTCGGGACAGGGGGCTACGAGCAGTACTTC
CDR3aa: CASSLGTGGYEQYF

j_gene: TRBJ1-1
d_gene: TRBD1
v_gene: TRBV15
abundance: .
CDR3nt: TGTGCCACCAGCACTCCGACAGGGAGAGGGGAGGACACTGAAGCTTTCTTT
CDR3aa: CATSTPTGRGEDTEAFF

j_gene: TRBJ1-3
d_gene: .
v_gene: TRBV9
abundance: .
CDR3nt: TGTGCCAGCAGCCCAAGTTTCGGTTCTGGAAACACCATATATTTT
CDR3aa: CASSPSFGSGNTIYF

j_gene: TRBJ1-3
d_gene: .
v_gene: TRBV10-3
abundance: few
CDR3nt: TGTGCCATCAGAGGGGGTGGAAACACCATATATTTT
CDR3aa: CAIRGGGNTIYF

j_gene: TRBJ2-7
d_gene: TRBD1
v_gene: TRBV6-6
abundance: .
CDR3nt: TGTGCCAGCAGTACTCTAGGACAGGGTTACGAGCAGTACTTC
CDR3aa: CASSTLGQGYEQYF

j_gene: TRBJ1-2
d_gene: TRBD1
v_gene: TRBV27
abundance: .
CDR3nt: TGTGCCAGCAGTTGGGGACAGGGGGTTTATGGCTACACCTTC
CDR3aa: CASSWGQGVYGYTF

j_gene: TRBJ2-5
d_gene: .
v_gene: TRBV5-1
abundance: .
CDR3nt: TGCGCCAGCAGCTTTACACATACACAAGAGACCCAGTACTTC
CDR3aa: CASSFTHTQETQYF

j_gene: TRBJ1-1
d_gene: .
v_gene: TRBV27
abundance: .
CDR3nt: TGTGCCAGCAGGGAGGGGTCCACTGAAGCTTTCTTT
CDR3aa: CASREGSTEAFF

j_gene: TRBJ1-1
d_gene: TRBD1
v_gene: TRBV6-5
abundance: .
CDR3nt: TGTGCCAGCAGGACAGGGGGGTTCAGGACTGAAGCTTTCTTT
CDR3aa: CASRTGGFRTEAFF

j_gene: TRBJ2-1
d_gene: TRBD1
v_gene: TRBV30
abundance: .
CDR3nt: TGTGCCTTCGACAGGGGGCGACCAATCTCCTACAATGAGCAGTTCTTC
CDR3aa: CAFDRGRPISYNEQFF

j_gene: TRBJ2-7
d_gene: TRBD1
v_gene: TRBV20-1
abundance: .
CDR3nt: TGCAGTGCTAGTGTAGGGACAGGGTCCTACGAGCAGTACTTC
CDR3aa: CSASVGTGSYEQYF

j_gene: TRBJ2-7
d_gene: TRBD2
v_gene: TRBV18
abundance: .
CDR3nt: TGTGCCAGCTCACCCATTTCTAGCGGAGTCTCCTACGAGCAGTACTTC
CDR3aa: CASSPISSGVSYEQYF

j_gene: TRBJ2-7
d_gene: TRBD1
v_gene: TRBV5-1
abundance: .
CDR3nt: TGCGCCAGCAGCATCGGACAGGGGCGCTCCTACGAGCAGTACTTC
CDR3aa: CASSIGQGRSYEQYF

j_gene: TRBJ2-7
d_gene: TRBD1
v_gene: TRBV7-9
abundance: few
CDR3nt: TGTGCCAGCAGCTTAGTGGAAGGACAGGACAACGAGCAGTACTTC
CDR3aa: CASSLVEGQDNEQYF

j_gene: TRBJ1-2
d_gene: .
v_gene: TRBV11-2
abundance: .
CDR3nt: TGTGCCAGCAGCCAAGACAGTAACTATGGCTACACCTTC
CDR3aa: CASSQDSNYGYTF

j_gene: TRBJ2-7
d_gene: .
v_gene: TRBV12-3/TRBV12-4
abundance: .
CDR3nt: TGTGCCAGCAGTTACTATCTCAGGGCCGAGCAGTACTTC
CDR3aa: CASSYYLRAEQYF

j_gene: TRBJ2-3
d_gene: .
v_gene: TRBV6-5
abundance: .
CDR3nt: TGTGCCAGCAGCAGGGGAACTAGCACAGATACGCAGTATTTT
CDR3aa: CASSRGTSTDTQYF

j_gene: TRBJ1-2
d_gene: .
v_gene: TRBV10-3
abundance: .
CDR3nt: TGTGCCATCAGTGGGACAGCCCTCTATGGCTACACCTTC
CDR3aa: CAISGTALYGYTF

j_gene: TRBJ2-7
d_gene: .
v_gene: TRBV6-5
abundance: .
CDR3nt: TGTGCCAGCAGCTCTAGTGAGGGCGAGCAGTACTTC
CDR3aa: CASSSSEGEQYF

j_gene: TRBJ2-7
d_gene: TRBD1
v_gene: TRBV29-1
abundance: .
CDR3nt: TGCAGCGTTACAACCGGGACAGACGTCTACGAGCAGTACTTC
CDR3aa: CSVTTGTDVYEQYF

j_gene: TRBJ2-2
d_gene: .
v_gene: TRBV5-1
abundance: .
CDR3nt: TGCGCCAGCAGTGAGGAGGTGAACACCGGGGAGCTGTTTTTT
CDR3aa: CASSEEVNTGELFF

j_gene: TRBJ2-5
d_gene: .
v_gene: TRBV7-3
abundance: .
CDR3nt: TGTGCCAGCAGCGACCGGAGGGGCGGCCAAGAGACCCAGTACTTC
CDR3aa: CASSDRRGGQETQYF

j_gene: TRBJ1-5
d_gene: .
v_gene: TRBV7-9
abundance: .
CDR3nt: TGTGCCAGCAGCTTAGTTGCTACCAATGGCAATCAGCCCCAGCATTTT
CDR3aa: CASSLVATNGNQPQHF

j_gene: TRBJ2-7
d_gene: TRBD1
v_gene: TRBV27
abundance: .
CDR3nt: TGTGCCAGCAGCCAGGGACAGGGATTTATTACATACTACGAGCAGTACTTC
CDR3aa: CASSQGQGFITYYEQYF

j_gene: TRBJ1-5
d_gene: .
v_gene: TRBV2
abundance: .
CDR3nt: TGTGCCAGCAGTGAACTTCAGGGTGACGGGCCCCAGCATTTT
CDR3aa: CASSELQGDGPQHF

j_gene: TRBJ2-2
d_gene: TRBD1
v_gene: TRBV7-2
abundance: .
CDR3nt: TGTGCCAGCAGCATCAACAGGGGGCTGGGCGGGGAGCTGTTTTTT
CDR3aa: CASSINRGLGGELFF

j_gene: TRBJ2-2
d_gene: .
v_gene: TRBV6-2/TRBV6-3
abundance: .
CDR3nt: TGTGCCAGCAGTTCCATCCTAAGGGGAACCGGGGAGCTGTTTTTT
CDR3aa: CASSSILRGTGELFF

j_gene: TRBJ2-1
d_gene: .
v_gene: TRBV5-1
abundance: few
CDR3nt: TGCGCCAGCAGCTTGTACGGCTCCTACAATGAGCAGTTCTTC
CDR3aa: CASSLYGSYNEQFF

j_gene: TRBJ1-3
d_gene: .
v_gene: TRBV29-1
abundance: once
CDR3nt: TGCAGCGCTTTGGACCCGACTAAGACCATATATTTT
CDR3aa: CSALDPTKTIYF

j_gene: TRBJ1-1
d_gene: .
v_gene: TRBV28
abundance: .
CDR3nt: TGTGCCAGCAGTAGACAGATGAACTGGAACACTGAAGCTTTCTTT
CDR3aa: CASSRQMNWNTEAFF

j_gene: TRBJ2-7
d_gene: TRBD2
v_gene: TRBV6-5
abundance: .
CDR3nt: TGTGCCAGCAGTTACTCGAGCGGGAGCGGCTCCTACGAGCAGTACTTC
CDR3aa: CASSYSSGSGSYEQYF

j_gene: TRBJ2-7
d_gene: TRBD2
v_gene: TRBV2
abundance: .
CDR3nt: TGTGCCAGCACGGGGGGGCGGTACGAGCAGTACTTC
CDR3aa: CASTGGRYEQYF

j_gene: TRBJ2-2
d_gene: .
v_gene: TRBV6-2/TRBV6-3
abundance: .
CDR3nt: TGTGCCAGCAGTTATCTCCCCTGGGCAGCGAACACCGGGGAGCTGTTTTTT
CDR3aa: CASSYLPWAANTGELFF

j_gene: TRBJ2-3
d_gene: .
v_gene: TRBV7-2
abundance: .
CDR3nt: TGTGCCAGCAGCCCGTATAGTTTCGGGGGTACCACAGATACGCAGTATTTT
CDR3aa: CASSPYSFGGTTDTQYF

j_gene: TRBJ1-2
d_gene: TRBD1
v_gene: TRBV6-1
abundance: .
CDR3nt: TGTGCCAGCAGTGAAGCGGGACAGGGACTTGTCGGTGGCTACACCTTC
CDR3aa: CASSEAGQGLVGGYTF

j_gene: TRBJ1-1
d_gene: TRBD1
v_gene: TRBV20-1
abundance: .
CDR3nt: TGCAGTGCTAGTAGGGGGCGACAGGCTCGGACTGAAGCTTTCTTT
CDR3aa: CSASRGRQARTEAFF

j_gene: TRBJ1-1
d_gene: .
v_gene: TRBV19
abundance: .
CDR3nt: TGTGCCAGTAGCTCCCTGGGCAGGCGGGATCAGGACACTGAAGCTTTCTTT
CDR3aa: CASSSLGRRDQDTEAFF

j_gene: TRBJ1-2
d_gene: .
v_gene: TRBV2
abundance: .
CDR3nt: TGTGCCACAGCTCGGGATGGAGGAGCTAGTTATGGCTACACCTTC
CDR3aa: CATARDGGASYGYTF

j_gene: TRBJ2-7
d_gene: .
v_gene: TRBV11-2
abundance: .
CDR3nt: TGTGCCAGCAGCCTTTCCCAACAGGGTCGTGGCGAGCAGTACTTC
CDR3aa: CASSLSQQGRGEQYF

j_gene: TRBJ2-4
d_gene: .
v_gene: TRBV7-3
abundance: .
CDR3nt: TGTGCCAGCAGCTTACCGTCAGCGGGTGGCGGGGAAAACATTCAGTACTTC
CDR3aa: CASSLPSAGGGENIQYF

j_gene: TRBJ1-2
d_gene: TRBD1
v_gene: TRBV29-1
abundance: .
CDR3nt: TGCAGCGTTGGAGTAGGGACAGACTATGGCTACACCTTC
CDR3aa: CSVGVGTDYGYTF